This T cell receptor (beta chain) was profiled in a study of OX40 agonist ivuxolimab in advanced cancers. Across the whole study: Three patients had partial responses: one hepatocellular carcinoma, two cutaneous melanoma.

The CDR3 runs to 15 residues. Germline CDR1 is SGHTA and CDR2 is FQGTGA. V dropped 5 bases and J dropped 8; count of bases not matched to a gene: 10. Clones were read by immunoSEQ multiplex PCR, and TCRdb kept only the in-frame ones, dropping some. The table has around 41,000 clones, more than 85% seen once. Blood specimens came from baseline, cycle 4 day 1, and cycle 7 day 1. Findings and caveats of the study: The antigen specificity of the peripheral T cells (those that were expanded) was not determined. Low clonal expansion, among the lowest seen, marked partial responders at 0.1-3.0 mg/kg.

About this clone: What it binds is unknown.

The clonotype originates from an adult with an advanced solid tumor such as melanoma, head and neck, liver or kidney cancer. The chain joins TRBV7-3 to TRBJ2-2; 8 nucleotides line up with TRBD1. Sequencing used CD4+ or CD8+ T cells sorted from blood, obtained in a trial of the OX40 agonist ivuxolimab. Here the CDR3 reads CASSPRQGALGELFF. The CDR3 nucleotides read TGTGCCAGCAGCCCACGGCAGGGGGCTCTTGGGGAGCTGTTTTTT.